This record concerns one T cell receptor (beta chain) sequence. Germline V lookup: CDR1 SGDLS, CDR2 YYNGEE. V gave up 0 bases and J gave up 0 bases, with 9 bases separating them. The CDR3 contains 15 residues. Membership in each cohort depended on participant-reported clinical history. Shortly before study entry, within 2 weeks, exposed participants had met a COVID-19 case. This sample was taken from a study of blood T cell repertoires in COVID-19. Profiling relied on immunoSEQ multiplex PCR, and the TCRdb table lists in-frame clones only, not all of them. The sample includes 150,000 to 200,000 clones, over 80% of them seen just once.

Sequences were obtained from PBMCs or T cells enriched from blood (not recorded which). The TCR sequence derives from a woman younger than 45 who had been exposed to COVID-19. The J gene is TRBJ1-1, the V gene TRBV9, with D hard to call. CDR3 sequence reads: CASSVDSSMNTEAFF. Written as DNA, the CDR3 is TGTGCCAGCAGCGTAGACAGCAGCATGAACACTGAAGCTTTCTTT. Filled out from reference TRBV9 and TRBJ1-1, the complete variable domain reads DSGVTQTPKHLITATGQRVTLRCSPRSGDLSVYWYQQSLDQGLQFLIQYYNGEERAKGNILERFSAQQFPDLHSELNLSSLELGDSALYFCASSVDSSMNTEAFFGQGTRLTVV.